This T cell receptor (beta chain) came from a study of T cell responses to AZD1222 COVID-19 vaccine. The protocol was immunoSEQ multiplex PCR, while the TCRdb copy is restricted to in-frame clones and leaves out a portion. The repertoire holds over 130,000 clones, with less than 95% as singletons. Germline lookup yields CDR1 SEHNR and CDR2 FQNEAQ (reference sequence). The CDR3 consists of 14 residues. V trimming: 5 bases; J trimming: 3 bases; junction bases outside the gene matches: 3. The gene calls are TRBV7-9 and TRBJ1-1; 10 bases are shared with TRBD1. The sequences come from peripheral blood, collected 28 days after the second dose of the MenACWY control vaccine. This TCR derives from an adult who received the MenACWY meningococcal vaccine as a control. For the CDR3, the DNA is TGTGCCAGCAGCCCCGGGACAGGGGACACTGAAGCTTTCTTT. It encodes CASSPGTGDTEAFF.